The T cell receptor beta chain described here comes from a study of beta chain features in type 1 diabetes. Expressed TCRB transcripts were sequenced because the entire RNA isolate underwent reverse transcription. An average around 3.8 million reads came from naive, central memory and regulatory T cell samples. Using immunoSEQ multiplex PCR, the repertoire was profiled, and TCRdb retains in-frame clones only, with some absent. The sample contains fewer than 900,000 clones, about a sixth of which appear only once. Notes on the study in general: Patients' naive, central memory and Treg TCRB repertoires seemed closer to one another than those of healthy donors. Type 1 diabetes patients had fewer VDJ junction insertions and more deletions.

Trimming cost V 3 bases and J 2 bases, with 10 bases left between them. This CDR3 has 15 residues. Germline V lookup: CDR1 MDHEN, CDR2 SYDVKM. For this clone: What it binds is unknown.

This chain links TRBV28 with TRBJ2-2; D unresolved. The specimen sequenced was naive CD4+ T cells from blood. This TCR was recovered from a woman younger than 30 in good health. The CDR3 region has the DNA TGTGCCAGCAGTTTTCAGACACCTAACACCGGGGAGCTGTTTTTT. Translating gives CASSFQTPNTGELFF.